This T cell receptor (beta chain) is drawn from a study of regulatory T cells in long-lasting Graves disease. The overall study: Over 5 years of antithyroid drugs plus positive TSH receptor antibodies defined persistent Graves' disease. General study results and limits: Favored gene segments in persistent disease were TRBV28, TRBJ1-2 and TRBJ2-5. Among the persistent patients, 2,500 to 3,000 public clonotypes were shared, more than the 950 to 1,000 shared among new patients.

Time point specified: persistent/refractory GD, antithyroid drugs over 5 years with positive TRAb. RNA from PBMCs was the source of the TCR library. Worth noting for this clonotype: The antigen is undetermined.

With 2 bases removed from V and 6 bases from J, the gap between germline ends came to 11 bases. The V gene's germline CDR1 is SGHRS and CDR2 YFSETQ. The CDR3 is made up of 14 amino acids. Investigators prepared the TCR beta libraries by applying iRepertoire HTBI primers and Arm-PCR of CDR3 regions. TCRdb re-called the multiplex PCR reads with MiXCR, one entry per CDR3 protein. The sample comprises hundreds of thousands of distinct CDR3 sequences, 22% of which are singletons, and about 12% rests with the top ten. This clonotype was sampled from a female donor with Graves disease. V gene TRBV5-1 combines with J gene TRBJ2-2; D possibly corresponds to TRBD1 (5 bases). This sample comprised peripheral blood mononuclear cells (PBMCs), obtained when the disease was refractory, from a patient treated with antithyroid drugs. The CDR3 sequence is CASSLSPRAGELFF. The CDR3 DNA reads as TGCGCCAGCAGCTTAAGTCCCAGGGCCGGGGAGCTGTTTTTT.